This is a list of T cell receptor beta chains from one sample in a study of blood T cell repertoires in COVID-19. Libraries were prepared by immunoSEQ multiplex PCR; TCRdb keeps only in-frame clonotypes and omits some of them. In the table there are approximately 220,000 clones, roughly 80% of which are singletons. Source material: peripheral blood. These receptors all stem from a woman over 75 with acute or convalescent COVID-19. CDR3s include the opening cysteine and the closing phenylalanine or tryptophan.

V,J,CDR3
TRBV6-1,TRBJ1-2,CASSEVGAGGYGYTF
TRBV28,TRBJ2-7,CASTYQRSEQYF
TRBV18,TRBJ1-3,CASSPRDRVGNTIYF
TRBV3-1/TRBV3-2,TRBJ2-5,CASSRLTSGGEETQYF
TRBV2,TRBJ2-7,CASSIRGPYEQYF
TRBV6-5,TRBJ1-4,CASSQDGGRNEKLFF
TRBV19,TRBJ1-5,CASSMPGDNKNQPQHF
TRBV28,TRBJ2-7,CASSPAGTSGSYEQYF
TRBV12-3/TRBV12-4,TRBJ1-1,CASSLGREAFF
TRBV6-5,TRBJ2-1,CASRSTGGDQFF
TRBV29-1,TRBJ1-1,CSVHLDTEAFF